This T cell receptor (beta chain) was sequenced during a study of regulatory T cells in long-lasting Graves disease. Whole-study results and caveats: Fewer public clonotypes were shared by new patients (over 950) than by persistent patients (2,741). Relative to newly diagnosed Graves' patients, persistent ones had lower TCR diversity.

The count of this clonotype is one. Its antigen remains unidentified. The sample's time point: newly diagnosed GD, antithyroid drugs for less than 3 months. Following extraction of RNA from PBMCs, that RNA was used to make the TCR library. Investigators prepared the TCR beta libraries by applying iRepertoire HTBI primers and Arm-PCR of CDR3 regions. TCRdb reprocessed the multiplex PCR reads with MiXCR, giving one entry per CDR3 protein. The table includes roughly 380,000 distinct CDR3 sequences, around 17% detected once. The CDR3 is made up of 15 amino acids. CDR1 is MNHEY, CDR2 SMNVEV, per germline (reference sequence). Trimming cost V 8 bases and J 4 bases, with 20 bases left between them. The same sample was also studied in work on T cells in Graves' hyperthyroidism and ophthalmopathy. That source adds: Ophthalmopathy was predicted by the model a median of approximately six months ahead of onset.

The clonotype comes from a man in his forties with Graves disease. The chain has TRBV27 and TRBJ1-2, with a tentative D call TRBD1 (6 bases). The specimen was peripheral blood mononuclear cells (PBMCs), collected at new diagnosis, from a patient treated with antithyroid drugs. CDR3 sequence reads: CASRETGRNSYGYTF. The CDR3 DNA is TGTGCCAGCCGAGAAACAGGGAGGAATAGCTATGGCTACACCTTC.